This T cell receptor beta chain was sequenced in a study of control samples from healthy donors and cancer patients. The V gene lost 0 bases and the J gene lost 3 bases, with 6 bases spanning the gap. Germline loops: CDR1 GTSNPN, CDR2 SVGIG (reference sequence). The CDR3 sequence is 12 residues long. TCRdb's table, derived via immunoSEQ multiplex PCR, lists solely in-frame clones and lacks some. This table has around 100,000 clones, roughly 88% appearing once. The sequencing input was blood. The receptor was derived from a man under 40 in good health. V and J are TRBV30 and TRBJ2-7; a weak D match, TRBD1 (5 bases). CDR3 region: CAWSVGHYEQYF. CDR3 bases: TGTGCCTGGAGTGTGGGGCACTACGAGCAGTACTTC. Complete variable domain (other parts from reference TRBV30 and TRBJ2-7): SQTIHQWPATLVQPVGSPLSLECTVEGTSNPNLYWYRQAAGRGLQLLFYSVGIGQISSEVPQNLSASRPQDRQFILSSKKLLLSDSGFYLCAWSVGHYEQYFGPGTRLTVT.